This T cell receptor (beta chain) was obtained from a study of blood T cells in healthy people across ages. Whole-study findings and limits: A roughly linear age-dependent decrease characterized TCR beta diversity per million T cells.

This clonotype was counted a few times. Its antigen is unknown. Compared with germline, one end of the junction differs, possibly owing to a read error. Together with a sample-barcoded 5' primer, a J-beta primer mix was included in a second PCR lasting roughly 6 to 12 cycles. Every single cDNA molecule received a tag from a template-switch adaptor with 12 random nucleotides. TCRdb called the 5' RACE reads again in MiXCR, with one record for every CDR3 protein. This sample yields about 1.5 million distinct CDR3 sequences, of which under 55% are seen a single time; approximately 4% belongs to the top ten. Germline CDR1 and CDR2: SGHTA and FQGNSA. There are 14 residues in the CDR3.

This clonotype originated in a woman aged 18 to 35 in good health. The chain employs TRBV7-2 and TRBJ2-7, with a weak D call TRBD2 (5 bases). Sequenced: blood. The CDR3 DNA sequence: TGCGCCAGCAGCTTGAACGGAGGCTCCTACGAGCAGTACTTC. Translating it yields CASSLNGGSYEQYF.